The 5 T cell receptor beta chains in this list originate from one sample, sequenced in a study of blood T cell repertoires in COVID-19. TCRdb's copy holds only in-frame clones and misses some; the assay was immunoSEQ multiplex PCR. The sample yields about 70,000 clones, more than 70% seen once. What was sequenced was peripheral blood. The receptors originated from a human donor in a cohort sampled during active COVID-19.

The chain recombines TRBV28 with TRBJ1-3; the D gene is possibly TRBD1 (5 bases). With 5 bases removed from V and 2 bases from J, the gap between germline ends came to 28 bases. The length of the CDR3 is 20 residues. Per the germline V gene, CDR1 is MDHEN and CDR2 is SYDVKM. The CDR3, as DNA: TGTGCCAGCAGTCCCCCATCTCCCCTAGGGTGGGGCGACGCTGGAAACACCATATATTTT. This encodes CASSPPSPLGWGDAGNTIYF.

CDR3 loop: CASSQGTGGNIQYF. The CDR3 region has the DNA TGTGCCAGCAGCCAAGGGACAGGGGGAAACATTCAGTACTTC. V is TRBV3-1 (or the pseudogene TRBV3-2) and J is TRBJ2-4, with 10 bases identical to TRBD1. The CDR3 has 14 amino acids. V shed 1 base, J shed 6 bases, and the junction held 0 bases outside the gene matches. CDR1 is LGHDT, CDR2 YNNKEL, per germline (reference sequence).

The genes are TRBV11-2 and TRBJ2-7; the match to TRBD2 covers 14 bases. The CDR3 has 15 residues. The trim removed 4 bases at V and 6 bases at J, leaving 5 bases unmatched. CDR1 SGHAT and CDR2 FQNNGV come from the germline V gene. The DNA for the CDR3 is TGTGCCAGCAGCTCCCGACTAGCGGGAGGGCCCGAGCAGTACGTC. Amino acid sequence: CASSSRLAGGPEQYV.

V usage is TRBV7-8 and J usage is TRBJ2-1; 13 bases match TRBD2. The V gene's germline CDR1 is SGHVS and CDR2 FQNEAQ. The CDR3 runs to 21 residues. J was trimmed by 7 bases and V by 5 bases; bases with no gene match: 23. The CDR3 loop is CASSPGPGTSGVKWLGNEQFF. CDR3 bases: TGTGCCAGCAGCCCCGGACCCGGGACTAGCGGGGTCAAATGGCTCGGGAATGAGCAGTTCTTC. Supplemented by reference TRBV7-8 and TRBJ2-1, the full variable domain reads GAGVSQSPRYKVAKRGQDVALRCDPISGHVSLFWYQQALGQGPEFLTYFQNEAQLDKSGLPSDRFFAERPEGSVSTLKIQRTQQEDSAVYLCASSPGPGTSGVKWLGNEQFFGPGTRLTVL.

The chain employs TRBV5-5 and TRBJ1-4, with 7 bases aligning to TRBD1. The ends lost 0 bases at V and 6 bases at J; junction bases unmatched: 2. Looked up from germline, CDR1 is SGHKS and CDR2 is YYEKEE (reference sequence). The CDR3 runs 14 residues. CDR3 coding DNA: TGTGCCAGCAGCTTGGTGCAGGGGGATGAAAAACTGTTTTTT. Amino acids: CASSLVQGDEKLFF. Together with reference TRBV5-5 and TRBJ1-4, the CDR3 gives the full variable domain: DAGVTQSPTHLIKTRGQQVTLRCSPISGHKSVSWYQQVLGQGPQFIFQYYEKEERGRGNFPDRFSARQFPNYSSELNVNALLLGDSALYLCASSLVQGDEKLFFGSGTQLSVL.